This TCR beta chain emerged from a study of shared clonotypes between healthy human individuals. Method: immunoSEQ multiplex PCR; TCRdb's copy keeps in-frame clones and lacks some. There are about 2,200,000 clones in the sample; more than 85% occur only once, and about 1.8% lies in the top ten. Unmatched junction bases numbered 14, after V lost 1 base and J lost 7 bases. Germline assignment: CDR1 SGHKS and CDR2 YYEKEE (reference sequence). The length of the CDR3 is 18 residues. Naive CD8 isolation took CD45RO-negative cells positively selected for CCR7 and excluded terminally differentiated effector memory CD45RA+ cells.

The chain uses TRBV5-5 and TRBJ2-1; 10 bases are shared with TRBD2. This clonotype originated in a man aged 18 to 30 in good health. Some clones in this sample may be carry-over from other donors' samples. The sample was naive CD8+ T cells from PBMCs. The CDR3 region is CASSLRASGRRVGNEQFF. CDR3 in DNA: TGTGCCAGCAGCTTGAGGGCTAGCGGGAGACGGGTCGGGAATGAGCAGTTCTTC.